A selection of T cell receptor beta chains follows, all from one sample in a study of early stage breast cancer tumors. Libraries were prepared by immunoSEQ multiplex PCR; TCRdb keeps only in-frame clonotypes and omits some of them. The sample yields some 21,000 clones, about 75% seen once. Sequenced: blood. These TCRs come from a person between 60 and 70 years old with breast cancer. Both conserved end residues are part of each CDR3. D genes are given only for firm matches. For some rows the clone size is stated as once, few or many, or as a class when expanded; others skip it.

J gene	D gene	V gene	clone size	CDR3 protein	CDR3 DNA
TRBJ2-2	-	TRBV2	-	CASISGKGGELFF	TGTGCCAGCATAAGCGGCAAGGGCGGGGAGCTGTTTTTT
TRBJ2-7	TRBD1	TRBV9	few	CASSPQGGPYEQYF	TGTGCCAGCAGCCCACAGGGGGGTCCCTACGAGCAGTACTTC
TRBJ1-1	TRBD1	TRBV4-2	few	CASSQEEGQGPLNTEAFF	TGTGCCAGCAGCCAAGAAGAGGGACAGGGCCCTTTGAACACTGAAGCTTTCTTT
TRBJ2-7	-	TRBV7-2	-	CASSLALSGAAYEQYF	TGTGCCAGCAGCTTAGCCCTTTCGGGGGCCGCCTACGAGCAGTACTTC
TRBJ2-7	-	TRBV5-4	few	CASSLEDTDHEQYF	TGTGCCAGCAGCTTGGAAGACACGGACCACGAGCAGTACTTC
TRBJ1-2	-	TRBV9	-	CASSTPPGETTF	TGTGCCAGCAGCACCCCCCCGGGGGAAACGACCTTC
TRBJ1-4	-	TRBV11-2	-	CASSYGPTGEKLFF	TGTGCCAGCAGCTACGGGCCAACCGGTGAAAAACTGTTTTTT
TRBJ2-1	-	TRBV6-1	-	CASRALPRPYNEQFF	TGTGCCAGCCGGGCCCTGCCTAGACCCTACAATGAGCAGTTCTTC
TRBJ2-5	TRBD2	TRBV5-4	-	CASSRRLAERYQETQYF	TGTGCCAGCAGCCGAAGACTAGCGGAGAGGTACCAAGAGACCCAGTACTTC
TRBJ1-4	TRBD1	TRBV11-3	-	CASSPTGAGTAEKLFF	TGTGCCAGCAGCCCTACGGGAGCCGGGACAGCTGAAAAACTGTTTTTT
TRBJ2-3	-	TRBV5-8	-	CASSNRDFTDTQYF	TGTGCCAGCAGCAACCGGGACTTCACAGATACGCAGTATTTT
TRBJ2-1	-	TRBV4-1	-	CASSPSPFNEQFF	TGCGCCAGCAGCCCATCCCCATTCAATGAGCAGTTCTTC
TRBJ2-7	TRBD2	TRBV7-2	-	CASSLGSAGVPQEQYF	TGTGCCAGCAGCTTAGGCTCAGCGGGGGTCCCCCAGGAGCAGTACTTC
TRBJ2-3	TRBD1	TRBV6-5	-	CASSYSTGANTDTQYF	TGTGCCAGCAGTTACTCGACAGGGGCGAACACAGATACGCAGTATTTT
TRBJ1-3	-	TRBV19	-	CASAFGGAGNTIYF	TGTGCCAGTGCGTTTGGCGGCGCTGGAAACACCATATATTTT
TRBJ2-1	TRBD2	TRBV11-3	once	CASSLDGEREWEQFF	TGTGCCAGCAGCTTAGACGGGGAGCGGGAGTGGGAGCAGTTCTTC
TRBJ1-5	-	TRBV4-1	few	CASSPIQGVGSNQPQHF	TGCGCCAGCAGCCCCATTCAAGGGGTGGGTAGCAATCAGCCCCAGCATTTT
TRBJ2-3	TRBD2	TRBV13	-	CASSQREIGTDTQYF	TGTGCCAGCAGCCAGCGGGAGATTGGCACAGATACGCAGTATTTT
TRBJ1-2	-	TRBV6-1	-	CASSERGYYGYTF	TGTGCCAGCAGTGAACGGGGATACTATGGCTACACCTTC
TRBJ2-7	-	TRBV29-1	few	CSVGTLNSYEQYF	TGCAGCGTTGGGACACTAAACTCCTACGAGCAGTACTTC
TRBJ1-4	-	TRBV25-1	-	CASTQGNEKLFF	TGTGCCAGCACCCAGGGGAATGAAAAACTGTTTTTT
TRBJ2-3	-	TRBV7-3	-	CASSLIGPPGSTDTQYF	TGTGCCAGCAGCTTAATCGGCCCCCCCGGGAGCACAGATACGCAGTATTTT
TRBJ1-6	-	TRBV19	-	CASSLLRISPLHF	TGTGCCAGTAGTCTTTTGCGAATTTCACCCCTCCACTTT
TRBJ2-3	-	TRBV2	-	CASHPEPRMDTQYF	TGTGCCAGCCACCCCGAGCCCAGAATGGATACGCAGTATTTT
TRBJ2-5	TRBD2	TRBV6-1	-	CASIKGVAGAETQYF	TGTGCCAGCATAAAAGGAGTAGCGGGAGCCGAGACCCAGTACTTC
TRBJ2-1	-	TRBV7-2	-	CASSLVGYNEQFF	TGTGCCAGCAGCTTAGTTGGCTACAATGAGCAGTTCTTC
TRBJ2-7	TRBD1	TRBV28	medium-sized	CASSPGDGDRVEQYF	TGTGCCAGCAGCCCGGGGGATGGGGACAGGGTCGAGCAGTACTTC
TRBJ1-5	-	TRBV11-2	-	CASSPAPWVINQPQHF	TGTGCCAGCAGCCCCGCCCCGTGGGTGATTAATCAGCCCCAGCATTTT
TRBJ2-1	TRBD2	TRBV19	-	CATQLAGHYNEQFF	TGTGCCACCCAATTAGCGGGACACTACAATGAGCAGTTCTTC
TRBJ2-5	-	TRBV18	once	CASSRLGGARETQYF	TGTGCCAGCTCACGTCTGGGGGGGGCCCGGGAGACCCAGTACTTC
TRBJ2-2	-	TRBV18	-	CASSPRDIRDWTGELFF	TGTGCCAGCTCACCACGGGACATTAGGGATTGGACCGGGGAGCTGTTTTTT
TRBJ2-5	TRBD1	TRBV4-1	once	CASSGTGGAAQYF	TGCGCCAGCAGCGGAACAGGGGGCGCGGCCCAGTACTTC
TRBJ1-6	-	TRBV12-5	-	CASAPMGYNSPLHF	TGTGCTAGTGCCCCAATGGGGTATAATTCACCCCTCCACTTT
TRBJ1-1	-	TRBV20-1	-	CSASQGTEAFF	TGCAGTGCTAGTCAGGGTACTGAAGCTTTCTTT
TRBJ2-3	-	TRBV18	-	CASSPRSDTQYF	TGTGCCAGCTCACCTCGGTCAGATACGCAGTATTTT
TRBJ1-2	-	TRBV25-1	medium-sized	CASSETGRLANYGYTF	TGTGCCAGCAGTGAGACGGGACGGCTCGCTAACTATGGCTACACCTTC
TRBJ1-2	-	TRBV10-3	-	CAISELVSQNYGYTF	TGTGCCATCAGTGAGTTGGTCAGCCAGAACTATGGCTACACCTTC
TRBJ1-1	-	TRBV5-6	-	CASSPGDLNTEAFF	TGTGCCAGCAGCCCAGGGGATCTGAACACTGAAGCTTTCTTT
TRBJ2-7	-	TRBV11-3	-	CASSLGLASEQYF	TGTGCCAGCAGCTTAGGTTTGGCGTCCGAGCAGTACTTC
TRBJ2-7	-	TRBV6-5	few	CASSLSGPYEQYF	TGTGCCAGCAGTTTAAGCGGTCCCTACGAGCAGTACTTC
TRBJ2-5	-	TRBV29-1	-	CSVFGGQETQYF	TGCAGCGTTTTCGGGGGACAGGAGACCCAGTACTTC
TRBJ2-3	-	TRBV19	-	CASSIAGPPSDTQYF	TGTGCCAGTAGTATCGCGGGACCTCCGTCAGATACGCAGTATTTT
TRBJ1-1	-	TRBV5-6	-	CASSQPMRTEAFF	TGTGCCAGCAGCCAACCCATGCGGACTGAAGCTTTCTTT
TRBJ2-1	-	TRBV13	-	CASSFSFMDRDNEQFF	TGTGCCAGCAGCTTTTCGTTCATGGACAGAGACAATGAGCAGTTCTTC
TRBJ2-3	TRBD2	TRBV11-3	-	CASSSWGGYSSDTQYF	TGTGCCAGCAGCTCATGGGGGGGATACAGCTCAGATACGCAGTATTTT
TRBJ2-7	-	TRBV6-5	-	CASTVTGLEQYF	TGTGCCAGCACGGTAACAGGGCTCGAGCAGTACTTC
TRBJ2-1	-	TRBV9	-	CASSAGVFNAQFF	TGTGCCAGCAGCGCGGGGGTTTTCAATGCGCAGTTCTTC
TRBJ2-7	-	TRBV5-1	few	CASREVGAYEQYF	TGCGCCAGCAGGGAGGTGGGGGCCTACGAGCAGTACTTC
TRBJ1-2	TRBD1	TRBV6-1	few	CASSEPGQGLYGYTF	TGTGCCAGCAGTGAACCGGGACAGGGGCTCTATGGCTACACCTTC
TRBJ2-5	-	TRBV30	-	CAWSVQGRETQYF	TGTGCCTGGAGTGTACAGGGTAGAGAGACCCAGTACTTC
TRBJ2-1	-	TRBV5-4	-	CASSLGRLGGEQFF	TGTGCCAGCAGCTTGGGTAGACTGGGAGGAGAGCAGTTCTTC
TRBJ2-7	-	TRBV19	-	CASSIASGLSYEQYF	TGTGCCAGTAGTATAGCGAGCGGTCTATCCTACGAGCAGTACTTC
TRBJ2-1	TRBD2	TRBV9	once	CASSVRGVSYNEQFF	TGTGCCAGCAGCGTTCGGGGGGTATCCTACAATGAGCAGTTCTTC